The next 8 T cell receptor beta chains were all read from a single sample in a study of graft-versus-host responses after intestinal transplantation. Antigens for these TCRs are unknown. TCRdb's copy holds only in-frame clones and misses some; the assay was immunoSEQ multiplex PCR. The data hold 95,000 to 150,000 clones, with approximately 92% observed a single time. This specimen was unstimulated CD4+ T cells sorted from spleen or lymph node cells, taken before intestinal transplant. Every receptor here comes from a human donor who received an intestinal transplant.

The sample holds one count of this clone. The rearrangement links TRBV7-2 to TRBJ2-7, with D possibly TRBD1 on 6 matching bases. The germline CDR1 and CDR2 sequences are SGHTA and FQGNSA. The CDR3 is made up of 12 amino acids. V lost 5 bases, J lost 4 bases, and 9 bases lay in between. For the CDR3, the DNA is TGTGCCAGCAGCGAAACAGGGTACGAGCAGTACTTC. This translates into CASSETGYEQYF.

This clone was seen once. The V and J genes are TRBV4-1 and TRBJ2-7; TRBD2 matches 16 bases. Germline CDR1 MGHRA, CDR2 YSYEKL. This CDR3 region has 21 residues. V gave up 0 bases and J gave up 3 bases; unmatched junction bases: 14. CDR3 sequence reads: CASSQDSPGTSGRADLYEQYF. The CDR3 DNA sequence: TGCGCCAGCAGCCAAGATAGTCCCGGGACTAGCGGGAGGGCCGATCTCTACGAGCAGTACTTC.

The CDR3: CASSFTRPETQYF. Here the CDR3 DNA reads TGTGCCAGCAGCTTTACACGCCCAGAGACCCAGTACTTC. This sequence joins TRBV7-2 and TRBJ2-5, with D hard to call. CDR1 and CDR2 from the germline V gene are SGHTA and FQGNSA. V lost 3 bases to trimming and J lost 4 bases, with 9 bases between them. CDR3 length equals 13 residues.

The V and J genes are TRBV11-2 and TRBJ2-7, with no clear D. Trimming took 3 bases from V and 4 from J, leaving 4 bases between them. The CDR3 runs to 11 residues. Germline V gene lookup returns CDR1 SGHAT and CDR2 FQNNGV. The CDR3 nucleotides read TGTGCCAGCAGCTTCGTATACGAGCAGTACTTC. It translates to CASSFVYEQYF.

This rearrangement joins TRBV5-1 to TRBJ2-5; D is undetermined. The CDR3 sequence is 11 residues long. Trimming left V 4 bases short and J 1 base short, with 2 bases between. Germline CDR1 and CDR2: SGHRS and YFSETQ. CDR3 loop: CASSTQETQYF. Written as DNA, the CDR3 is TGCGCCAGCAGCACCCAAGAGACCCAGTACTTC.

V usage is TRBV5-1 and J usage is TRBJ2-1; D may be TRBD1 (5 bases). Trimming stripped 0 bases from V and 7 bases from J, with 11 bases between. Germline V gene data show CDR1 as SGHRS and CDR2 as YFSETQ. CDR3 length: 14 amino acids. The CDR3 loop is CASSLAVGPNEQFF. CDR3 coding DNA: TGCGCCAGCAGCTTGGCCGTGGGGCCGAATGAGCAGTTCTTC.

This rearrangement joins TRBV29-1 to TRBJ2-7, with a tentative D call TRBD1 (6 bases). The CDR3 loop spans 12 amino acids. V shed 5 bases and J shed 2 bases, with 10 bases lying between them. Germline loops: CDR1 SQVTM, CDR2 ANQGSEA. In DNA form, the CDR3 reads TGCAGCGTTCGCCAGGGGCCCTACGAGCAGTACTTC. It is translated as CSVRQGPYEQYF.

This clone was seen just once. In nucleotides, the CDR3 is TGTGCCAGCAGTAGCAGAGTAAAACTGTTTTTT. This sequence encodes CASSSRVKLFF. The chain links TRBV28 to TRBJ1-4; no reliable D call. Germline loops: CDR1 MDHEN, CDR2 SYDVKM. Trimming left V 5 bases short and J 10 bases short, with 8 bases between. The CDR3 runs 11 residues.